This TCR beta chain comes out of a study of blood T cell repertoires in COVID-19. Sequencing was performed with immunoSEQ multiplex PCR; in TCRdb, only in-frame clones are kept and a portion is missing. The sample has under 350,000 clones; about nine tenths are singletons. With 2 bases clipped from V and 2 bases from J, the junction kept 11 bases outside the gene matches. The CDR3 is made up of 17 amino acids. Germline-derived CDR1 and CDR2 are SGHDT and YYEEEE. Sequencing used PBMCs or T cells enriched from blood (not recorded which). This sequence joins TRBV5-6 and TRBJ2-7; 9 bases are a match to TRBD2. The receptor was isolated from a man aged 25 to 40 who had recovered from COVID-19. This CDR3 reads CASSLRASGIPPYEQYF. For the CDR3, the DNA is TGTGCCAGCAGCTTACGTGCTAGCGGGATACCCCCCTACGAGCAGTACTTC.